This TCR beta chain stems from a study of shared clonotypes between healthy human individuals. Regarding the study as a whole: Non-shared clonotypes showed lower generation probabilities than clonotypes common to all four donors.

A remark on this clone: What it binds is not known.

There were no recent acute infections or vaccinations among the donors, who were healthy HIV-negative adults. Genomic DNA of every subset was divided equally among multiple immunoSEQ plates. Authors' data handling: Filtering differed because ImmunoSEQ produced junction-only sequences that carried no quality scores. Method: immunoSEQ multiplex PCR; TCRdb's copy keeps in-frame clones and lacks some. V and J calls plus clone size are reproduced from that table; the DNA served to infer D and trimming. The table lists under 2,500,000 clones, almost 96% of them singletons, with roughly 0.13% in the top ten. Germline V gene lookup returns CDR1 SGHNT and CDR2 YYREEE (reference sequence). The ends lost 4 bases at V and 7 bases at J; junction bases unmatched: 5. There are 14 residues in the CDR3.

The chain joins TRBV5-4 to TRBJ1-2; 12 bases map to TRBD1. Source material: naive CD4+ T cells sorted from blood. Subset: CD45RA+ positively selected. The sequence derives from a man between 18 and 29 years old in good health. The CDR3 DNA sequence: TGTGCCAGCAGCCCCGGGACAGGGGGCACTGGCTACACCTTC. Encoded protein: CASSPGTGGTGYTF.